The entry below describes one T cell receptor (beta chain). Its antigen remains unidentified. Repertoires were generated with immunoSEQ multiplex PCR, while TCRdb's copy carries only in-frame clones and drops some. The sample holds about 87,000 clones, about 90% seen once. The sample is drawn from a study of siplizumab effects on memory and regulatory T cells. Trimming cost V 8 bases and J 2 bases, with 12 bases left between them. The CDR3 has 14 amino acids. CDR1 is KGHSH, CDR2 LQKENI, per germline. The study's findings and limits: Researchers could map only a minor fraction of alloreactive clones to unstimulated subsets. The suppressive capacity of proliferating Tregs from siplizumab cultures remained unconfirmed. Naive T cells, seemingly more diverse than memory cells, seemed major alloresponse contributors. Roughly 75-97% of dividing CD4+ or CD8+ clones were without an attributable naive or memory phenotype.

This clonotype originated in a human donor in good health. Source material: CD4+ T cells sorted from blood. The chain is built from TRBV18 and TRBJ2-2; D might be TRBD2 (5 bases). CDR3 in DNA: TGTGCCAGCCATTTGAGGGCTAACACCGGGGAGCTGTTTTTT. It codes for CASHLRANTGELFF.